A single sample gave rise to the 32 T cell receptor beta chains below, sequenced in a study of T cells after posttransplantation cyclophosphamide (TCRdb year 2016). Library preparation used the immunoSEQ multiplex PCR assay. TCRdb obtained this table from immuneACCESS and retained in-frame rearrangements with V and J assigned. These tables miss some clones; where compared with another copy, unresolved V genes account for less than half of the shortfall, and the remainder is unexplained. Within this sample are approximately 30,000 clones, with around 86% of them counted one time only. The ten top clones hold around 3.3% of the sample. The material sequenced was PBMCs. These receptors came from a man aged 50 or older.

This clone was found once. The chain uses TRBV19 and TRBJ1-1; 7 bases line up with TRBD1. CDR3 length: 15 residues. V shed 7 bases, J shed 5 bases, and the junction held 13 bases outside the gene matches. From germline, CDR1 is LNHDA and CDR2 SQIVND (reference sequence). CDR3 sequence (DNA): TGTGCCAGTACCCTCCAAACCGGGACAGCGACTGAAGCTTTCTTT. This codes for CASTLQTGTATEAFF. Variable domain in full (rest from reference TRBV19 and TRBJ1-1): DGGITQSPKYLFRKEGQNVTLSCEQNLNHDAMYWYRQDPGQGLRLIYYSQIVNDFQKGDIAEGYSVSREKKESFPLTVTSAQKNPTAFYLCASTLQTGTATEAFFGQGTRLTVV.

V gene TRBV6-5 combines with J gene TRBJ1-3, with D perhaps matching TRBD1 (5 bases). CDR1 is MNHEY and CDR2 is SVGAGI in the germline V gene. This CDR3 has 15 residues. V was trimmed by 4 bases and J by 0 bases, leaving 10 bases between them. Written as DNA, the CDR3 is TGTGCCAGCAGTTCCGGGACTTACTCTGGAAACACCATATATTTT. It codes for CASSSGTYSGNTIYF.

The table lists this clone with a few counts. V is TRBV7-9 and J is TRBJ2-5; 8 positions agree with TRBD1. The V gene's germline CDR1 is SEHNR and CDR2 FQNEAQ (reference sequence). V lost 5 bases and J lost 0; bases outside the gene matches: 2. This CDR3 has 14 amino acids. For the CDR3, the DNA is TGTGCCAGCAGCCCGGACAGGGACCAAGAGACCCAGTACTTC. Protein product: CASSPDRDQETQYF. The full variable domain, in which reference TRBV7-9 and TRBJ2-5 provide the parts outside the CDR3, is DTGVSQNPRHKITKRGQNVTFRCDPISEHNRLYWYRQTLGQGPEFLTYFQNEAQLEKSRLLSDRFSAERPKGSFSTLEIQRTEQGDSAMYLCASSPDRDQETQYFGPGTRLLVL.

V and J are TRBV5-5 and TRBJ2-7; unclear D gene. Per the germline V gene, CDR1 is SGHKS and CDR2 is YYEKEE (reference sequence). This CDR3 region has 14 residues. With 0 bases removed from V and 0 bases from J, the gap between germline ends came to 7 bases. The CDR3 loop reads CASSLEASSYEQYF. CDR3 sequence (DNA): TGTGCCAGCAGCTTGGAAGCGAGCTCCTACGAGCAGTACTTC.

J is TRBJ2-7 and V is TRBV15; perhaps TRBD2 as D (7 bases). Germline V lookup: CDR1 LNHNV, CDR2 YYDKDF (reference sequence). V lost 1 base to trimming and J lost 2 bases, with 18 bases between them. The CDR3 loop spans 17 amino acids. CDR3 sequence (DNA): TGTGCCACCAGCAGAGGAGGGAGGGGGAGTTTCCCCTACGAGCAGTACTTC. Translating it yields CATSRGGRGSFPYEQYF.

The chain links TRBV19 to TRBJ1-3; TRBD1 is a possible D gene (5 bases). The ends were cut back, 2 bases at V and 4 bases at J, with 9 bases in the middle. The CDR3 is 14 amino acids. Looked up from germline, CDR1 is LNHDA and CDR2 is SQIVND (reference sequence). For the CDR3, the DNA is TGTGCCAGTAGTATATGGGGCTCGGGAAACACCATATATTTT. It specifies CASSIWGSGNTIYF.

The chain has TRBV7-9 and TRBJ1-2; TRBD1 might be the D (5 bases). This CDR3 contains 13 residues. Germline CDR1 reads SEHNR; CDR2 reads FQNEAQ (reference sequence). With 1 base removed from V and 8 bases from J, the gap between germline ends came to 11 bases. CDR3 sequence reads: CASSLGQRRGYTF. CDR3 bases: TGTGCCAGCAGCTTAGGACAGAGAAGAGGCTACACCTTC.

V and J are TRBV5-4 and TRBJ2-1; D gene unclear. Per the germline V gene, CDR1 is SGHNT and CDR2 is YYREEE (reference sequence). The CDR3 consists of 12 residues. V lost 4 bases, J lost 3 bases, and 5 bases lay in between. Written as DNA, the CDR3 is TGTGCCAGCAGCCGTAACTACAATGAGCAGTTCTTC. Amino acid sequence: CASSRNYNEQFF.

The V gene is TRBV10-3, the J gene TRBJ1-5; D remains unclear. The V end lost 4 bases, the J end lost 0 bases, and 7 bases lay between the germline ends. CDR1 and CDR2 from the germline V gene are ENHRY and SYGVKD. CDR3 length equals 14 residues. The CDR3 loop is CAISVEFSNQPQHF. The CDR3 region has the DNA TGTGCCATCAGTGTTGAGTTTAGCAATCAGCCCCAGCATTTT.

The chain employs TRBV9 and TRBJ2-3; TRBD2 agrees at 13 bases. The germline gives CDR1 SGDLS, CDR2 YYNGEE. The CDR3 totals 16 residues. The J segment lost 4 bases and the V segment lost 4 bases, leaving 6 bases of the junction unmatched. CDR3 in DNA: TGTGCCAGCAGCCGAACTAGCGGGGGGGCCTCAGATACGCAGTATTTT. Its translation: CASSRTSGGASDTQYF.

V gene TRBV9 combines with J gene TRBJ2-3; 10 nucleotides line up with TRBD2. This CDR3 is built from 15 residues. V gave up 5 bases and J gave up 6 bases; unmatched junction bases: 9. Germline CDR1 and CDR2: SGDLS and YYNGEE. CDR3 in amino acids: CASSIGTSERDTQYF. The CDR3 nucleotides are TGTGCCAGCAGTATAGGGACTAGCGAAAGGGATACGCAGTATTTT.

This clone was recorded only once. This chain joins TRBV11-3 and TRBJ1-1; D is possibly TRBD1 (5 bases). The germline V gene has CDR1 SGHNT and CDR2 YENEEA. This CDR3 is 15 amino acids long. V lost 3 bases and J 0 bases, leaving 11 bases between the germline ends. This CDR3 reads CASSLGGAMNTEAFF. The DNA for the CDR3 is TGTGCCAGCAGCTTGGGCGGGGCCATGAACACTGAAGCTTTCTTT.

A word on this clone: At one end the junction does not follow the germline gene, possibly because of a read error. The chain has TRBV19 and TRBJ2-7; 10 nucleotides match TRBD2. Germline V gene lookup returns CDR1 LNHDA and CDR2 SQIVND (reference sequence). This CDR3 contains 19 residues. The CDR3 coding sequence is TGTGCCAGTAGTATATGTCGGGGGCCTACTAGCGGGGCCTCCTGCGAGCAGTACTTC. Translated, it gives CASSICRGPTSGASCEQYF.

The chain couples TRBV6-5 to TRBJ2-1, with 7 bases lining up with TRBD2. Germline V lookup: CDR1 MNHEY, CDR2 SVGAGI. V shed 4 bases, J shed 6 bases, and the junction held 6 bases outside the gene matches. This CDR3 spans 14 amino acids. For the CDR3, the DNA is TGTGCCAGCAGTTTAAGCGGGGAGGGCAATGAGCAGTTCTTC. It yields the protein CASSLSGEGNEQFF.

This clone occurred once. This sequence joins TRBV28 and TRBJ2-7; no reliable D call. V was shortened by 6 bases and J by 0 bases, with 21 bases between the two germline ends. CDR1 and CDR2 (germline): MDHEN, SYDVKM. CDR3 size: 17 residues. The CDR3 sequence: CASSPFPNTHGSYEQYF. The CDR3 DNA reads TGTGCCAGCAGCCCCTTTCCCAATACTCATGGCTCCTACGAGCAGTACTTC.

The chain couples TRBV7-9 to TRBJ2-3, with TRBD1 identical over 8 bases. Germline trimming cut 6 bases from V and 6 bases from J; bases unmatched to any gene: 14. The CDR3 consists of 16 residues. Germline CDR1 and CDR2: SEHNR and FQNEAQ (reference sequence). For the CDR3, the DNA is TGTGCCAGCAGTCGAGTCGACAGGGGAGGTGGGGATACGCAGTATTTT. It specifies CASSRVDRGGGDTQYF. The whole variable domain, filled in from reference TRBV7-9 and TRBJ2-3, reads DTGVSQNPRHKITKRGQNVTFRCDPISEHNRLYWYRQTLGQGPEFLTYFQNEAQLEKSRLLSDRFSAERPKGSFSTLEIQRTEQGDSAMYLCASSRVDRGGGDTQYFGPGTRLTVL.

This rearrangement joins TRBV28 to TRBJ2-5, with D perhaps TRBD2 (5 bases). With 7 bases removed from V and 5 bases from J, the gap between germline ends came to 8 bases. The CDR3 totals 11 residues. The germline V gene has CDR1 MDHEN and CDR2 SYDVKM. CDR3 DNA sequence: TGTGCCAGCACGGGGTGGGAGACCCAGTACTTC. Translation: CASTGWETQYF.

The genes are TRBV9 and TRBJ1-3; no reliable D call. Germline CDR1 and CDR2: SGDLS and YYNGEE. V dropped 0 bases and J dropped 0 bases, with 7 bases sitting between them. This CDR3 has 15 residues. The DNA of the CDR3 is TGTGCCAGCAGCGTAGCAGGTAGCTCTGGAAACACCATATATTTT. This sequence encodes CASSVAGSSGNTIYF. The whole variable domain, remainder taken from reference TRBV9 and TRBJ1-3, is DSGVTQTPKHLITATGQRVTLRCSPRSGDLSVYWYQQSLDQGLQFLIQYYNGEERAKGNILERFSAQQFPDLHSELNLSSLELGDSALYFCASSVAGSSGNTIYFGEGSWLTVV.

The rearrangement links TRBV15 to TRBJ1-1; 10 bases fit TRBD1. V lost 5 bases, J lost 11 bases, and 5 bases stayed unmatched. Germline V gene lookup returns CDR1 LNHNV and CDR2 YYDKDF (reference sequence). This CDR3 contains 12 residues. The CDR3 nucleotides read TGTGCCACCAGCGGTGGGGGACAGGGGGCTTTCTTT. Its protein product is CATSGGGQGAFF. The whole variable domain, filled in from reference TRBV15 and TRBJ1-1, reads DAMVIQNPRYQVTQFGKPVTLSCSQTLNHNVMYWYQQKSSQAPKLLFHYYDKDFNNEADTPDNFQSRRPNTSFCFLDIRSPGLGDTAMYLCATSGGGQGAFFGQGTRLTVV.

V and J are TRBV6-6 and TRBJ2-6; D might be TRBD1 (5 bases). Between the trimmed V and J ends, which lost 6 bases and 0 bases, there was a span of 12 bases. This CDR3 region has 16 residues. In germline, CDR1 is MNHNY, CDR2 SVGAGI (reference sequence). The chain's CDR3 is CASRTDSLSGANVLTF. DNA for the CDR3: TGTGCCAGCAGGACCGACAGCCTCTCTGGGGCCAACGTCCTGACTTTC.

J is TRBJ2-2 and V is TRBV11-2; D possibly corresponds to TRBD1 (5 bases). The CDR3 sequence is 14 residues long. From germline, CDR1 is SGHAT and CDR2 FQNNGV. Trimming pared 5 bases from V and 4 bases from J, leaving 11 bases between. The DNA of the CDR3 is TGTGCCAGCAGCCCAACAGGAATCACCGGGGAGCTGTTTTTT. It yields the protein CASSPTGITGELFF.

The rearrangement joins TRBV7-2 to TRBJ1-6; D is uncertain. CDR1 and CDR2 from the germline V gene are SGHTA and FQGNSA. The CDR3 is made up of 15 amino acids. V was shortened by 4 bases and J by 4 bases, with 11 bases between the two germline ends. The CDR3 nucleotides are TGTGCCAGCAGCTCCCGGGTAGTATATAATTCACCCCTCCACTTT. It translates to CASSSRVVYNSPLHF.

The chain carries TRBV7-9 and TRBJ1-1; D is perhaps TRBD1 (6 bases). The CDR3 has 14 residues. V lost 6 bases to trimming and J lost 1 base, with 12 bases between them. Germline values: CDR1 SEHNR, CDR2 FQNEAQ (reference sequence). DNA of the CDR3: TGTGCCAGCAGTCCGTCAGGGGCGAACACTGAAGCTTTCTTT. This sequence encodes CASSPSGANTEAFF.

The chain joins TRBV4-2 to TRBJ1-1, with 9 bases aligning to TRBD1. With V trimmed by 4 bases and J by 0 bases, 9 bases remained unmatched. CDR1 and CDR2 from the germline V gene are LGHNA and YNFKEQ. The CDR3 is 17 residues long. As DNA, the CDR3 is TGTGCCAGCAGCCTTGGGACAGGGCAAGGCATGAACACTGAAGCTTTCTTT. Translated, it gives CASSLGTGQGMNTEAFF.

This chain connects TRBV11-2 to TRBJ2-3, with D possibly matching TRBD1 (6 bases). Deletions cut 4 bases from V and 8 bases from J, with 13 bases between. There are 13 residues in the CDR3. Germline V gene sequence: CDR1 SGHAT, CDR2 FQNNGV. CDR3 in DNA: TGTGCCAGCAGCTCAGACAGGACTGGTACGCAGTATTTT. It yields the protein CASSSDRTGTQYF. Combining the CDR3 with reference TRBV11-2 and TRBJ2-3 gives the whole variable domain EAGVAQSPRYKIIEKRQSVAFWCNPISGHATLYWYQQILGQGPKLLIQFQNNGVVDDSQLPKDRFSAERLKGVDSTLKIQPAKLEDSAVYLCASSSDRTGTQYFGPGTRLTVL.

V and J are TRBV7-6 and TRBJ1-3, with 8 bases fitting TRBD1. V dropped 3 bases and J dropped 0; count of bases not matched to a gene: 13. CDR1 is SGHVS and CDR2 is FNYEAQ in the germline V gene. The CDR3 is 19 amino acids. The CDR3: CASSFTTPTGANSGNTIYF. The CDR3 DNA follows: TGTGCCAGCAGCTTCACCACCCCGACAGGGGCTAACTCTGGAAACACCATATATTTT. The full variable domain, with the rest looked up from reference TRBV7-6 and TRBJ1-3, is GAGVSQSPRYKVTKRGQDVALRCDPISGHVSLYWYRQALGQGPEFLTYFNYEAQQDKSGLPNDRFSAERPEGSISTLTIQRTEQRDSAMYRCASSFTTPTGANSGNTIYFGEGSWLTVV.

This clone was seen only a few times. This chain joins TRBV11-3 and TRBJ1-5; D is unclear. Germline V gene lookup returns CDR1 SGHNT and CDR2 YENEEA. There are 19 residues in the CDR3. Trimming left V 3 bases short and J 7 bases short, with 28 bases between. The CDR3 here is CASSFYVPQLSEGWQPQHF. CDR3 sequence (DNA): TGTGCCAGCAGCTTTTATGTACCCCAGCTATCTGAGGGTTGGCAGCCCCAGCATTTT.

This rearrangement joins TRBV5-6 to TRBJ2-1; 13 bases agree with TRBD2. Per the germline V gene, CDR1 is SGHDT and CDR2 is YYEEEE. CDR3 size: 18 residues. The junction had 15 bases not matched to a gene; V was cut back by 4 bases and J by 8 bases. The CDR3 sequence: CASSTRTSGSWRGYEQFF. The CDR3 nucleotides read TGTGCCAGCAGCACCCGGACTAGCGGGAGTTGGCGGGGCTATGAGCAGTTCTTC.

The genes are TRBV7-9 and TRBJ1-2; the match to TRBD1 covers 8 bases. CDR1 and CDR2 (germline): SEHNR, FQNEAQ (reference sequence). Losses at the gene ends were 5 bases for V and 13 bases for J; bases not matched to a gene: 15. This CDR3 comprises 14 residues. The CDR3 sequence is CASSTDRRDRPITF. CDR3 DNA sequence: TGTGCCAGCAGCACCGACCGGAGGGACAGGCCGATCACCTTC. The full variable domain, with the rest looked up from reference TRBV7-9 and TRBJ1-2, is DTGVSQNPRHKITKRGQNVTFRCDPISEHNRLYWYRQTLGQGPEFLTYFQNEAQLEKSRLLSDRFSAERPKGSFSTLEIQRTEQGDSAMYLCASSTDRRDRPITFGSGTRLTVV.

The chain carries TRBV19 and TRBJ1-5, with a weak D call TRBD1 (6 bases). The CDR3 consists of 14 residues. The ends were cut back, 5 bases at V and 7 bases at J, with 15 bases in the middle. Germline loops: CDR1 LNHDA, CDR2 SQIVND (reference sequence). CDR3 residues: CASSADRPTQPQHF. CDR3 sequence (DNA): TGTGCCAGTAGTGCCGACAGGCCCACCCAGCCCCAGCATTTT.

The V call is TRBV7-2, the J call TRBJ1-2; D may be TRBD1 (5 bases). In germline, CDR1 is SGHTA, CDR2 FQGNSA. The CDR3 sequence is 13 residues long. Trimming pared 1 base from V and 3 bases from J, leaving 6 bases between. The CDR3 reads CASSLGQHYGYTF. CDR3 nucleotide sequence: TGTGCCAGCAGCTTAGGACAGCACTATGGCTACACCTTC.

The chain carries TRBV6-6 and TRBJ2-3, with 7 bases aligning to TRBD1. The CDR3 extends over 15 amino acids. The J segment lost 1 base and the V segment lost 5 bases, leaving 6 bases of the junction unmatched. Per the germline V gene, CDR1 is MNHNY and CDR2 is SVGAGI (reference sequence). The CDR3 DNA reads as TGTGCCAGCAGTCAGACAGGGTTTGGCACAGATACGCAGTATTTT. This encodes CASSQTGFGTDTQYF.